These 27 T cell receptor beta chains share one sample of origin, sequenced in a study of blood T cells in healthy people across ages (dated by TCRdb to between 2014 and 2016). Libraries were made using 5' RACE. The sample was run on an Illumina HiSeq 2500. A second PCR of about 6 to 11 cycles was performed with a sample-barcoded 5' primer and a J-beta primer mix. Clones were called with MiXCR by TCRdb after fastp trimmed the public reads at Q25, and only in-frame beta chains were retained. Here each entry gathers all rows of one CDR3 protein and keeps the most common genes and DNA. Present in this sample are about 650,000 distinct CDR3 sequences, around 32% of which were seen just once. 15% to 17% of the sample rests with the top ten. What was sequenced was blood. These receptors came from a woman aged 80 or over in good health. Donor details come from another sample of the same person, matched by shared clones.

This clonotype was detected ten times or more. The CDR3 protein is CASSHLRVTDTQYF. The DNA for the CDR3 is TGTGCCAGCTCACACCTCAGGGTAACCGATACGCAGTATTTT. V usage is TRBV18 and J usage is TRBJ2-3, with TRBD1 as a possible D gene (5 bases). CDR3 size: 14 residues. Germline CDR1 reads KGHSH; CDR2 reads LQKENI. Trimming removed 4 bases at V and 6 bases at J, with 14 bases between.

This clonotype was seen repeatedly, ten times or more. A much larger clone lies one base from this, so it may be a read error. The J gene is TRBJ2-3, the V gene TRBV5-1; D is undetermined. Deletions cut 3 bases from V and 2 bases from J, with 10 bases between. CDR3 length equals 14 residues. Per the germline V gene, CDR1 is SGHRS and CDR2 is YFSETQ. Here the CDR3 reads CASSWVGYTDTQYF. CDR3 bases: TGCGCCAGCAGCTGGGTGGGGTACACAGATACGCAGTATTTT.

As regards this clonotype: This may be a read error: a much more frequent sequence differs by one nucleotide. The J gene is TRBJ2-1, the V gene TRBV6-5; weak D call: TRBD1 (5 bases). Trimming stripped 7 bases from V and 10 bases from J, with 17 bases between. Germline V gene sequence: CDR1 MNHEY, CDR2 SVGAGI. The CDR3 extends over 13 amino acids. The CDR3 DNA reads TGTGCCAGCACTGGACACCGGTCCTACGAGCAGTTCTTC. Protein product: CASTGHRSYEQFF.

This clonotype came up many times. This chain uses TRBV15 with TRBJ1-2; D possibly corresponds to TRBD1 (6 bases). V lost 5 bases and J lost 7, with 14 bases in between. Germline V gives CDR1 LNHNV, CDR2 YYDKDF (reference sequence). CDR3 length equals 13 residues. In nucleotides, the CDR3 is TGTGCCACCAGCCAAGGGGGAGCCACTGGCTACACCTTC. It codes for CATSQGGATGYTF.

In its sample, this clonotype was seen many times. V usage is TRBV7-9 and J usage is TRBJ2-5; 7 bases match TRBD1. Germline V gene sequence: CDR1 SEHNR, CDR2 FQNEAQ (reference sequence). J gave up 4 bases and V 4 bases, and 6 bases lay outside the gene matches. The CDR3 is made up of 14 amino acids. The DNA of the CDR3 is TGTGCCAGCAGCTGGGACAGCCTCGGAGAGACCCAGTACTTC. Translating it yields CASSWDSLGETQYF.

This clonotype was recorded many times. This chain joins TRBV28 and TRBJ1-2; 11 nucleotides agree with TRBD1. The CDR3 has 15 amino acids. Germline V lookup: CDR1 MDHEN, CDR2 SYDVKM. V was clipped by 6 bases and J by 5 bases; unmatched bases: 8. For the CDR3, the DNA is TGTGCCAGCAGGCGGGACAGGGGGTTTTTGTATGGCTACACCTTC. Translation gives CASRRDRGFLYGYTF.

This clonotype was recorded at least ten times. V is TRBV6-2 or TRBV6-3 and J is TRBJ1-2, with unresolved D. Germline values: CDR1 MNHEY, CDR2 SVGEGT. The CDR3 sequence is 11 residues long. The V end lost 2 bases, the J end lost 2 bases, and 0 bases lay between the germline ends. CDR3 nucleotides: TGTGCCAGCAGTTACAACTATGGCTACACCTTC. Protein product: CASSYNYGYTF.

This clonotype occurred many times. V usage is TRBV2 and J usage is TRBJ2-4; D tentatively reads TRBD1 or TRBD2 (5 bases each). V lost 5 bases and J lost 0, with 17 bases in between. In germline, CDR1 is SNHLY, CDR2 FYNNEI. This CDR3 has 17 residues. The CDR3 sequence: CASSPPQGELAKNIQYF. The CDR3 nucleotides read TGTGCCAGCAGTCCCCCTCAGGGAGAACTAGCCAAAAACATTCAGTACTTC.

The chain joins TRBV9 to TRBJ2-1, with D unresolved. Germline CDR1 is SGDLS and CDR2 is YYNGEE. V lost 3 bases and J 10 bases, leaving 17 bases between the germline ends. This CDR3 has 14 amino acids. CDR3 sequence reads: CASSAPLSSEEQFF. The DNA for the CDR3 is TGTGCCAGCAGCGCCCCACTCTCGAGTGAGGAGCAGTTCTTC.

This clonotype was observed a few times. With a much larger clone just one base away, this may be a read error. The chain joins TRBV10-3 to TRBJ2-5; no definite D call. The germline V gene has CDR1 ENHRY and CDR2 SYGVKD. The CDR3 is 13 amino acids. CDR3 DNA: TGTGCCATCAGGGAGTCGGATAAAGAGACCCAGTACTTC. Its translation: CAIRESDKETQYF.

The table lists this clonotype with many counts. The CDR3 bases are TGTGCCAGCAGCCAAGGCCAAGACAATGAGCAGTTCTTC. Translated: CASSQGQDNEQFF. The rearrangement joins TRBV3-1 to TRBJ2-1, with D unresolved. Germline-derived CDR1 and CDR2 are LGHDT and YNNKEL (reference sequence). This CDR3 has 13 amino acids. The ends were cut back, 1 base at V and 5 bases at J, with 6 bases in the middle.

The table lists this clonotype with a few counts. V gene TRBV25-1 combines with J gene TRBJ2-7; 14 positions agree with TRBD2. The CDR3 extends over 17 amino acids. Unmatched junction bases numbered 5, after V lost 4 bases and J lost 0 bases. CDR1 and CDR2 from the germline V gene are MGHDK and SYGVNS. CDR3 amino acids: CASSVTSGGAPSYEQYF. For the CDR3, the DNA is TGTGCCAGCAGTGTGACTAGCGGGGGGGCGCCCTCCTACGAGCAGTACTTC.

CDR3 nucleotides: TGCAGTGCGAAGGGACAGTTCGAAAACATTCAGTACTTC. It yields the protein CSAKGQFENIQYF. The gene calls are TRBV20-1 and TRBJ2-7, with 7 bases identical to TRBD1. The DNA matches TRBJ2-4 better at its end, which makes the J call doubtful. This CDR3 comprises 13 residues. Germline V CDR1 and CDR2: DFQATT, SNEGSKA (reference sequence).

The chain employs TRBV6-1 and TRBJ2-3; D perhaps matches TRBD2 (6 bases). Germline V gives CDR1 MNHNS, CDR2 SASEGT. The CDR3 is made up of 16 amino acids. Deletions cut 8 bases from V and 3 bases from J, with 21 bases between. CDR3 bases: TGTGCCAGCCGGGGTTCCGCGGGAAGAGTGACAGATACGCAGTATTTT. It is translated as CASRGSAGRVTDTQYF.

This clonotype was picked up many times. V is TRBV29-1 and J is TRBJ2-1; 10 nucleotides line up with TRBD2. J gave up 8 bases and V 4 bases, and 8 bases lay outside the gene matches. This CDR3 spans 14 amino acids. The germline gives CDR1 SQVTM, CDR2 ANQGSEA. The CDR3 region has the DNA TGCAGCGTTGTCAGGATAGCGGGGGGCTATGAGCAGTTCTTC. It is translated as CSVVRIAGGYEQFF.

As for this clonotype: This sequence may be a read error, since a much larger clone differs from it by one base. The rearrangement joins TRBV7-6 to TRBJ2-5; D is perhaps TRBD1 or TRBD2 (5 bases each). Germline V gives CDR1 SGHVS, CDR2 FNYEAQ. There are 14 residues in the CDR3. Trimming removed 3 bases at V and 13 bases at J, with 21 bases between. The CDR3 loop reads CASSFGTDPRERYF. The CDR3 DNA is TGTGCCAGCAGCTTCGGTACGGACCCCAGGGAGCGGTACTTC.

This clonotype showed up just a few times. A single base separates this from a much larger clone, so it may be a read error. The CDR3, as DNA: TGTGCCAGCAGCCCGACGGGATTTAACTATGGCTACACCTTC. Residues: CASSPTGFNYGYTF. The gene calls are TRBV7-2 and TRBJ1-2, with D unclear. V lost 5 bases and J lost 1, with 11 bases in between. Germline V gene lookup returns CDR1 SGHTA and CDR2 FQGNSA. The CDR3 length is 14 residues. Together with reference TRBV7-2 and TRBJ1-2, the CDR3 gives the full variable domain: GAGVSQSPSNKVTEKGKDVELRCDPISGHTALYWYRQSLGQGLEFLIYFQGNSAPDKSGLPSDRFSAERTGGSVSTLTIQRTQQEDSAVYLCASSPTGFNYGYTFGSGTRLTVV.

This clonotype has just a few counts. The chain has TRBV6-6 and TRBJ1-5, with a possible D match to TRBD1 (6 bases). The CDR3 sequence is 16 residues long. The ends were cut back, 0 bases at V and 3 bases at J, with 12 bases in the middle. Germline V gene lookup returns CDR1 MNHNY and CDR2 SVGAGI (reference sequence). Here the CDR3 reads CASSYSSAGVNQPQHF. The CDR3 DNA reads TGTGCCAGCAGTTACTCTTCGGCAGGGGTCAATCAGCCCCAGCATTTT.

In regard to this clonotype: A much larger clone is a single base away; this may be a read error. The V call is TRBV15, the J call TRBJ2-5; D may be TRBD1 (6 bases). The CDR3 runs to 13 residues. Germline CDR1 and CDR2: LNHNV and YYDKDF (reference sequence). CDR3 DNA sequence: TGTGCCACCAGCAGGGACAGTGAAGAGACCCGGTACTTC. It translates to CATSRDSEETRYF.

This clonotype appeared once. The junction does not match germline at one end; this may be a read error. The chain has TRBV3-1 and TRBJ1-1; a possible D gene is TRBD1 (5 bases). The germline V gene encodes CDR1 LGHDT and CDR2 YNNKEL (reference sequence). This CDR3 has 17 amino acids. CDR3 protein: CAGSPQDTGLMNTEAFF. CDR3 nucleotide sequence: TGTGCCGGCAGCCCTCAGGACACCGGTTTAATGAACACTGAAGCTTTCTTT.

This clonotype has a handful of counts. V usage is TRBV11-2 and J usage is TRBJ2-2, with 7 bases identical to TRBD1. The germline gives CDR1 SGHAT, CDR2 FQNNGV. V was clipped by 5 bases and J by 6 bases; unmatched bases: 9. The CDR3 has 15 amino acids. CDR3 residues: CASSPRQGWAGELFF. Here the CDR3 DNA reads TGTGCCAGCAGCCCCCGACAGGGATGGGCCGGGGAGCTGTTTTTT.

This chain connects TRBV6-2 or TRBV6-3 to TRBJ1-5; D is undetermined. V shed 2 bases and J shed 2 bases, with 10 bases lying between them. Germline CDR1 and CDR2: MNHEY and SVGEGT. This CDR3 spans 15 amino acids. For the CDR3, the DNA is TGTGCCAGCAGTTACGGAAGGATTGGCAATCAGCCCCAGCATTTT. Residues: CASSYGRIGNQPQHF.

This clonotype appeared a few times. V usage is TRBV7-3 and J usage is TRBJ2-5, with D perhaps assigned TRBD1 or TRBD2 (6 bases each). The CDR3 loop spans 22 amino acids. Trimming shortened V by 5 bases and J by 2 bases, and 36 bases separated the two germline ends. Per the germline V gene, CDR1 is SGHTA and CDR2 is FQGTGA. CDR3 sequence: CASSRGILKRVGTKGEQETQYF. CDR3 DNA sequence: TGTGCCAGCAGCCGGGGGATACTGAAACGGGTCGGGACAAAAGGGGAACAAGAGACCCAGTACTTC.

The chain couples TRBV24-1 to TRBJ2-2; 8 positions match TRBD1. V trimming: 4 bases; J trimming: 4 bases; junction bases outside the gene matches: 7. CDR1 is KGHDR, CDR2 SFDVKD, per germline. CDR3 length: 16 amino acids. The CDR3: CATSDPGQGPTGELFF. The CDR3, as DNA: TGTGCCACCAGTGACCCCGGACAGGGCCCCACCGGGGAGCTGTTTTTT.

This clonotype was observed a few times. The V call is TRBV20-1, the J call TRBJ1-1; possibly TRBD1 for D (5 bases). The germline V gene has CDR1 DFQATT and CDR2 SNEGSKA (reference sequence). The CDR3 runs 14 residues. The V end lost 0 bases, the J end lost 4 bases, and 12 bases lay between the germline ends. The CDR3 loop reads CSARDWGGSTEAFF. CDR3 coding DNA: TGCAGTGCTAGAGATTGGGGGGGGAGCACTGAAGCTTTCTTT.

This clonotype was picked up many times. The J gene is TRBJ2-7, the V gene TRBV20-1, with 9 positions matching TRBD1. The CDR3 has 14 residues. Germline V gene data show CDR1 as DFQATT and CDR2 as SNEGSKA (reference sequence). Trimming at V came to 0 bases and at J to 7 bases, leaving 7 bases not matched to a gene. The CDR3 loop reads CSARDPRTGEEQYF. The CDR3 nucleotides read TGCAGTGCTAGAGACCCCCGGACAGGGGAAGAGCAGTACTTC.

At least ten counts were recorded for this clonotype. The V and J genes are TRBV20-1 and TRBJ2-5; 8 bases fit TRBD2. V shed 0 bases, J shed 2 bases, and the junction held 8 bases outside the gene matches. The CDR3 sequence is 16 residues long. CDR1 is DFQATT and CDR2 is SNEGSKA in the germline V gene (reference sequence). The DNA of the CDR3 is TGCAGTGCTAGAGATGGCCAGCGGGGGATTCAAGAGACCCAGTACTTC. Its protein product is CSARDGQRGIQETQYF.